This T cell receptor beta chain comes out of a study of a mutant IDH1 vaccine in newly diagnosed glioma. Study at large: Sex among treated patients split 62.5% male, roughly 38% female; mean age was approximately 38 years. Previous treatment comprised radiotherapy, temozolomide, or both, mostly both.

This CDR3 is built from 15 residues. V was shortened by 1 base and J by 1 base, with 11 bases between the two germline ends. Per germline, CDR1 LNHDA and CDR2 SQIVND (reference sequence). Time point denoted: baseline, week 1 (first vaccination visit). Treatment denoted: pre-vaccination baseline after standard-of-care therapy. The study, taken as a whole, reports: Most patients, 85% to 95%, showed vaccine-induced immune responses. Top peripheral T cell clonotype shifts appeared unrelated to pseudoprogression.

Method: immunoSEQ multiplex PCR; TCRdb's copy keeps in-frame clones and lacks some. The sample records tens of thousands of clones, about 90% being singletons. As regards this clone: Its antigen is unidentified.

The chain joins TRBV19 to TRBJ2-7; D remains ambiguous. The TCR was taken from a man in his fifties or sixties with glioma. This specimen was PBMCs, taken from a glioma patient treated with radiotherapy, temozolomide or both. The CDR3 protein is CASSIGFDGSYEQYF. The CDR3 DNA is TGTGCCAGTAGTATAGGCTTCGACGGATCCTACGAGCAGTACTTC.